This entry lists 26 T cell receptor beta chains sequenced from one sample in a study of cytomegalovirus exposure and HLA in healthy donors. Primers included in the PCR were 60 Vbeta and 13 Jbeta primers. TCRdb's table, derived via immunoSEQ multiplex PCR, lists solely in-frame clones and lacks some. This sample has about 140,000 clones; approximately 80% occur once, and the top ten carry around 3%. Sequences were obtained from PBMCs. Receptor source: a male donor in good health and CMV-seronegative.

The chain joins TRBV19 to TRBJ2-2, with TRBD2 matching over 7 bases. After removal of 3 bases from V and 2 bases from J, the junction contained 15 bases not matched to a gene. Germline values: CDR1 LNHDA, CDR2 SQIVND (reference sequence). The CDR3 contains 19 residues. DNA of the CDR3: TGTGCCAGTAGTATGGCCGTCGGGGCGGGAGTTCCCAACACCGGGGAGCTGTTTTTT. It encodes CASSMAVGAGVPNTGELFF.

The chain is built from TRBV7-9 and TRBJ1-1; maybe TRBD1 (6 bases). Germline V gene data show CDR1 as SEHNR and CDR2 as FQNEAQ (reference sequence). The CDR3 loop spans 12 amino acids. V lost 5 bases, J lost 11 bases, and 15 bases lay in between. The CDR3 coding sequence is TGTGCCAGCAGCACTCAGGGGTTGGAGGCTTTCTTT. This codes for CASSTQGLEAFF.

A remark on this clone: This specimen includes other DNA sequences encoding the same CDR3. The chain uses TRBV18 and TRBJ2-7, with 9 bases fitting TRBD1. The CDR3 runs 15 residues. Germline V gives CDR1 KGHSH, CDR2 LQKENI. Unmatched junction bases numbered 3, after V lost 3 bases and J lost 0 bases. The CDR3 here is CASSPPGQGSYEQYF. CDR3 nucleotides: TGTGCCAGCTCACCGCCGGGACAGGGCTCCTACGAGCAGTACTTC. Together with reference TRBV18 and TRBJ2-7, the CDR3 gives the full variable domain: NAGVMQNPRHLVRRRGQEARLRCSPMKGHSHVYWYRQLPEEGLKFMVYLQKENIIDESGMPKERFSAEFPKEGPSILRIQQVVRGDSAAYFCASSPPGQGSYEQYFGPGTRLTVT.

The rearrangement uses TRBV9 and TRBJ1-2, with 7 bases fitting TRBD1. CDR1 and CDR2 (germline): SGDLS, YYNGEE. The CDR3 contains 14 residues. The V and J ends lost 1 base and 6 bases, in that order; junction bases with no gene match: 6. The CDR3 sequence is CASSVRDRDNGYTF. CDR3 DNA: TGTGCCAGCAGCGTACGAGACAGGGATAATGGCTACACCTTC.

V gene TRBV19 combines with J gene TRBJ2-1; 11 positions agree with TRBD2. V shed 5 bases and J 10 bases; nucleotides not matched to a gene: 10. CDR1 is LNHDA, CDR2 SQIVND, per germline (reference sequence). The CDR3 sequence is 15 residues long. DNA for the CDR3: TGTGCCAGTAGTCCAACTAGCGGGAGACTCCCCGAGCAGTTCTTC. Amino acid sequence: CASSPTSGRLPEQFF. The variable domain in full, with the rest retrieved from reference TRBV19 and TRBJ2-1, is DGGITQSPKYLFRKEGQNVTLSCEQNLNHDAMYWYRQDPGQGLRLIYYSQIVNDFQKGDIAEGYSVSREKKESFPLTVTSAQKNPTAFYLCASSPTSGRLPEQFFGPGTRLTVL.

The chain links TRBV28 to TRBJ2-7; 8 bases align to TRBD1. J gave up 4 bases and V 7 bases, and 21 bases lay outside the gene matches. CDR1 MDHEN and CDR2 SYDVKM come from the germline V gene. The CDR3 spans 18 residues. CDR3 DNA: TGTGCCAGCAATCCCTATGGCGGGGTGGGGACAGGCGAATACGAGCAGTACTTC. This codes for CASNPYGGVGTGEYEQYF.

This clone appeared a single time. The chain is built from TRBV30 and TRBJ1-2; 8 bases map to TRBD1. The junction had 3 bases not matched to a gene; V was cut back by 5 bases and J by 1 base. Germline V gene data show CDR1 as GTSNPN and CDR2 as SVGIG (reference sequence). The length of the CDR3 is 13 residues. CDR3 amino acids: CAWDRGVNYGYTF. In DNA form, the CDR3 reads TGTGCCTGGGACAGGGGAGTTAACTATGGCTACACCTTC.

This clone was counted only a few times. The chain recombines TRBV2 with TRBJ2-2; 7 bases match TRBD1. This CDR3 is 14 amino acids long. CDR1 and CDR2 (germline): SNHLY, FYNNEI. V gave up 5 bases and J gave up 7 bases; unmatched junction bases: 7. The CDR3 DNA reads TGTGCCAGCAGTCTCGACAGGGCGAGCGGGGAGCTGTTTTTT. Translated, it gives CASSLDRASGELFF.

V gene TRBV18 combines with J gene TRBJ1-2; no firm D call. The CDR3 has 15 amino acids. Germline V gene lookup returns CDR1 KGHSH and CDR2 LQKENI. V lost 3 bases to trimming and J lost 5 bases, with 16 bases between them. CDR3 protein: CASSPPGGRSYGYTF. In DNA, the CDR3 is TGTGCCAGCTCACCTCCGGGAGGGAGGAGTTATGGCTACACCTTC.

This rearrangement joins TRBV9 to TRBJ2-1, with TRBD2 as a possible D gene (6 bases). V shed 0 bases and J shed 11 bases, with 24 bases lying between them. From germline, CDR1 is SGDLS and CDR2 YYNGEE. The CDR3 is 17 amino acids. As DNA, the CDR3 is TGTGCCAGCAGCGTAGTTGGGAGCGGGTCTAAATTGGGGAAGCAGTTCTTC. It codes for CASSVVGSGSKLGKQFF.

Concerning this clone: A junction boundary mismatches the germline segment, possibly from a read error. V gene TRBV7-2 combines with J gene TRBJ2-7; D gene unclear. This CDR3 contains 16 residues. Per the germline V gene, CDR1 is SGHTA and CDR2 is FQGNSA. The CDR3: CASSSVALAPVPEQDF. CDR3 nucleotide sequence: TGTGCCAGCAGCTCTGTGGCACTCGCTCCCGTCCCCGAGCAGGACTTC.

This chain connects TRBV6-1 to TRBJ1-2; D not certain. V lost 6 bases to trimming and J lost 4 bases, with 9 bases between them. The germline gives CDR1 MNHNS, CDR2 SASEGT. The CDR3 sequence is 12 residues long. The CDR3 sequence: CASRVASYGYTF. Here the CDR3 DNA reads TGTGCCAGCAGAGTAGCATCCTATGGCTACACCTTC.

The CDR3 region is CASSNPGSPLHF. The DNA of the CDR3 is TGTGCCAGTAGTAACCCGGGGTCACCCCTCCACTTT. The J gene is TRBJ1-6, the V gene TRBV19; no definite D call. The CDR3 runs to 12 residues. The germline CDR1 and CDR2 sequences are LNHDA and SQIVND (reference sequence). The V and J ends lost 4 bases and 10 bases respectively, with 8 bases between them.

The V call is TRBV19, the J call TRBJ2-5; 10 bases are a match to TRBD1. This CDR3 region has 19 residues. Germline assignment: CDR1 LNHDA and CDR2 SQIVND (reference sequence). With 0 bases clipped from V and 2 bases from J, the junction kept 12 bases outside the gene matches. CDR3 in DNA: TGTGCCAGTAGTATAGATCAGGGGAGGGGACAGGGGAGTCAAGAGACCCAGTACTTC. This codes for CASSIDQGRGQGSQETQYF.

V is TRBV25-1 and J is TRBJ2-1; 7 bases match TRBD1. This CDR3 has 14 amino acids. Trimming took 7 bases from V and 3 from J; bases not matched to a gene: 6. Germline V CDR1 and CDR2: MGHDK, SYGVNS. This chain's CDR3 is CASKGGGFYNEQFF. Written as DNA, the CDR3 is TGTGCCAGCAAAGGGGGCGGGTTCTACAATGAGCAGTTCTTC.

This clone was seen only a few times. This chain uses TRBV25-1 with TRBJ1-1, with TRBD1 identical over 7 bases. The CDR3 extends over 17 amino acids. Germline values: CDR1 MGHDK, CDR2 SYGVNS. V dropped 4 bases and J dropped 6; count of bases not matched to a gene: 17. The CDR3 is CASSGGRQGSMGAEAFF. The CDR3 DNA is TGTGCCAGCAGTGGGGGCCGACAGGGCTCGATGGGGGCTGAAGCTTTCTTT. The complete variable domain, with remaining parts taken from reference TRBV25-1 and TRBJ1-1, reads EADIYQTPRYLVIGTGKKITLECSQTMGHDKMYWYQQDPGMELHLIHYSYGVNSTEKGDLSSESTVSRIRTEHFPLTLESARPSHTSQYLCASSGGRQGSMGAEAFFGQGTRLTVV.

The rearrangement links TRBV7-5 to TRBJ2-7; the D call in the table, TRBD2, was not verified against the DNA. TRBV7-5 is classified as a pseudogene. The CDR3 has 18 amino acids. The DNA for the CDR3 is TGTGTCAGAAGCTTAGATGGGCTAGCGGGAGTTAAGGATTACGAGCAGTACTTC. Amino acid sequence: CVRSLDGLAGVKDYEQYF.

About this clone: Relative to the germline gene, one junction end is altered; a read error may explain this. This chain connects TRBV14 to TRBJ2-5, with D possibly matching TRBD2 (6 bases). Germline CDR1 SGHDN, CDR2 FVKESK. This CDR3 region has 14 residues. CDR3 sequence reads: CASSVPGVQEAQYF. The CDR3 DNA follows: TGTGCCAGCAGCGTGCCGGGAGTCCAAGAGGCCCAGTACTTC.

This clone was picked up one time. The CDR3 sequence is CASRRLGLAGAHEQYF. In DNA form, the CDR3 reads TGTGCCAGCAGACGCTTAGGACTAGCGGGGGCCCACGAGCAGTACTTC. The rearrangement links TRBV28 to TRBJ2-7, with 13 bases aligning to TRBD2. CDR3 length: 16 amino acids. The V and J ends lost 6 bases and 5 bases, in that order; junction bases with no gene match: 10. Germline V lookup: CDR1 MDHEN, CDR2 SYDVKM.

V and J are TRBV18 and TRBJ1-1; possible D gene TRBD1, 6 bases. The V gene's germline CDR1 is KGHSH and CDR2 LQKENI. V was trimmed by 1 base and J by 4 bases, leaving 10 bases between them. This CDR3 is 14 amino acids long. CDR3 DNA: TGTGCCAGCTCACCACGGGGGCAGAGCACTGAAGCTTTCTTT. As protein: CASSPRGQSTEAFF.

This sequence joins TRBV2 and TRBJ2-1, with unresolved D. The CDR3 runs 16 residues. V was cut by 0 bases and J by 1 base, with 10 bases left in between. Germline lookup yields CDR1 SNHLY and CDR2 FYNNEI. Here the CDR3 DNA reads TGTGCCAGCAGTGAAGCGCCTAGTTATTCCTACAATGAGCAGTTCTTC. Amino acids: CASSEAPSYSYNEQFF.

The chain links TRBV2 to TRBJ2-1; tentative D call: TRBD1 (6 bases). The CDR3 loop spans 13 amino acids. V was cut by 6 bases and J by 0 bases, with 6 bases left in between. The germline CDR1 and CDR2 sequences are SNHLY and FYNNEI. The DNA for the CDR3 is TGTGCCAGCAGAGGGGGCTCCTACAATGAGCAGTTCTTC. Translating gives CASRGGSYNEQFF.

This sequence joins TRBV28 and TRBJ1-1; possibly TRBD1 for D (6 bases). This CDR3 is built from 14 residues. Trimming took 6 bases from V and 1 from J, leaving 12 bases between them. Germline CDR1 is MDHEN and CDR2 is SYDVKM. The CDR3 sequence: CASRRTGSNTEAFF. The CDR3 nucleotides are TGTGCCAGCAGGCGTACAGGGTCGAACACTGAAGCTTTCTTT. The whole variable domain, filled in from reference TRBV28 and TRBJ1-1, reads DVKVTQSSRYLVKRTGEKVFLECVQDMDHENMFWYRQDPGLGLRLIYFSYDVKMKEKGDIPEGYSVSREKKERFSLILESASTNQTSMYLCASRRTGSNTEAFFGQGTRLTVV.

V is TRBV7-9 and J is TRBJ2-3; 7 bases match TRBD2. Germline values: CDR1 SEHNR, CDR2 FQNEAQ (reference sequence). J lost 4 bases, V lost 0 bases, and 10 bases had no gene match. The CDR3 length is 17 residues. The CDR3 coding sequence is TGTGCCAGCAGCTTAGCGGGGGGGTTTAATTTGGCAGATACGCAGTATTTT. It codes for CASSLAGGFNLADTQYF.

This chain uses TRBV7-9 with TRBJ1-4; D gene unclear. Trimming took off 5 bases at V and 5 bases at J, with 18 bases between the two ends. CDR1 is SEHNR, CDR2 FQNEAQ, per germline (reference sequence). This CDR3 spans 16 amino acids. In nucleotides, the CDR3 is TGTGCCAGCAGCCCCCTTTCATCGGGGTTGAATGAAAAACTGTTTTTT. Encoded protein: CASSPLSSGLNEKLFF.

The CDR3 region is CASQGLGTSDTEAFF. The CDR3 bases are TGTGCCAGCCAAGGTCTGGGGACATCGGACACTGAAGCTTTCTTT. The chain links TRBV6-5 to TRBJ1-1; D might be TRBD1 (6 bases). Germline loops: CDR1 MNHEY, CDR2 SVGAGI. The CDR3 has 15 amino acids. V lost 8 bases, J lost 3 bases, and 19 bases lay in between.